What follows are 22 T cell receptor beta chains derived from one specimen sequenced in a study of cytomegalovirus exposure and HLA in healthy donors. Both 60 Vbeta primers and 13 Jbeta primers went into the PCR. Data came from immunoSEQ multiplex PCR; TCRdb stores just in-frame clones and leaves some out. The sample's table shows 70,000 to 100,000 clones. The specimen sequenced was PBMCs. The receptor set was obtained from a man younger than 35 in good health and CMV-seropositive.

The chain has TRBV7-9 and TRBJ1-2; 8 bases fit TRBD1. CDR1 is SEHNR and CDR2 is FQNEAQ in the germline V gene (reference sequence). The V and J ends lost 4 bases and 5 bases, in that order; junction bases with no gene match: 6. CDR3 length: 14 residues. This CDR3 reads CASSSPTGGYGYTF. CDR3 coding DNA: TGTGCCAGCAGCTCTCCCACAGGGGGTTATGGCTACACCTTC.

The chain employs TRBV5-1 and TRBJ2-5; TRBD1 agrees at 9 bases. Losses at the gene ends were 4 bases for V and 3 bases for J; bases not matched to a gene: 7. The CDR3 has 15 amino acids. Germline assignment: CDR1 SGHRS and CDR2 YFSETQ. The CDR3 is CASSEFTGGEETQYF. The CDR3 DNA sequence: TGCGCCAGCAGCGAATTCACAGGGGGCGAAGAGACCCAGTACTTC.

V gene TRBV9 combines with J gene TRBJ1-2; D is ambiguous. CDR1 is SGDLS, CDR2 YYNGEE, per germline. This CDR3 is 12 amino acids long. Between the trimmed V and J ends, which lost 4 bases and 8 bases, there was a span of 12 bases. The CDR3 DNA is TGTGCCAGCAGCCCCCGTCCGGGGGGCTACACCTTC. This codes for CASSPRPGGYTF.

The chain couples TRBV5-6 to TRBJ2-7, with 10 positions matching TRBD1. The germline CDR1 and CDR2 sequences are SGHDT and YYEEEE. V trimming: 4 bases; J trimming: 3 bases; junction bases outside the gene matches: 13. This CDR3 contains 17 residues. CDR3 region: CASSPDLPWDRGYEQYF. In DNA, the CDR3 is TGTGCCAGCAGCCCTGACTTGCCATGGGACAGGGGCTACGAGCAGTACTTC.

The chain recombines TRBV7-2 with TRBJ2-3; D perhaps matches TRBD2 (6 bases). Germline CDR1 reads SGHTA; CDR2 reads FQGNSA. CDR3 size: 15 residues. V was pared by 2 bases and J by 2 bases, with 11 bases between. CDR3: CASSLLADYTDTQYF. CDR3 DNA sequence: TGTGCCAGCAGCTTATTAGCGGATTACACAGATACGCAGTATTTT.

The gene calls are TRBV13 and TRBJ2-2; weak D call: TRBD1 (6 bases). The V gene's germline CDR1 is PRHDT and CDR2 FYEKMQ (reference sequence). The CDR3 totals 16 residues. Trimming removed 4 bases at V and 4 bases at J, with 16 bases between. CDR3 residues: CASSYLGTIFTGELFF. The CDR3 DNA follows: TGTGCCAGCAGCTACTTAGGGACAATCTTCACCGGGGAGCTGTTTTTT.

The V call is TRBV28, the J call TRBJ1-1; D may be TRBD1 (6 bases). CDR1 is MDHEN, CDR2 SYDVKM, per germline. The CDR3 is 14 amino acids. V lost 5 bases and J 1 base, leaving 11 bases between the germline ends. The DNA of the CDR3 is TGTGCCAGCAGTAGGACAGACAAGAACACTGAAGCTTTCTTT. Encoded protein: CASSRTDKNTEAFF.

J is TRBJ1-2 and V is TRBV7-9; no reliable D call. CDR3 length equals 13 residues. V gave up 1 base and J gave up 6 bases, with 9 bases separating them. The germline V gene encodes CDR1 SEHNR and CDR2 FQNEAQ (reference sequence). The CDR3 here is CASSLGQFDGYTF. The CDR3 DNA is TGTGCCAGCAGCTTAGGGCAGTTTGATGGCTACACCTTC.

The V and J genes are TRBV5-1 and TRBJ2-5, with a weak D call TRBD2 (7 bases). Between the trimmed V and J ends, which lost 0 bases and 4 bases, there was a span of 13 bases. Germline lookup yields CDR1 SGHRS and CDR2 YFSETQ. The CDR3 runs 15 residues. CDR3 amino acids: CASSLVPGEGETQYF. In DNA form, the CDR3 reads TGCGCCAGCAGCTTGGTTCCAGGGGAGGGAGAGACCCAGTACTTC.

Here the CDR3 reads CASSQDLQGTEAFF. For the CDR3, the DNA is TGTGCCAGCAGCCAAGATCTCCAGGGAACTGAAGCTTTCTTT. This chain links TRBV14 with TRBJ1-1; possible D gene TRBD1, 5 bases. V was cut by 0 bases and J by 5 bases, with 10 bases left in between. There are 14 residues in the CDR3. The germline gives CDR1 SGHDN, CDR2 FVKESK.

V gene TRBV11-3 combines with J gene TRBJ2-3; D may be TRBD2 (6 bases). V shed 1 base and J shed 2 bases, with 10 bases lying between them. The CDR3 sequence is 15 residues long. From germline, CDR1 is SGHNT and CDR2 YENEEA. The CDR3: CASSLGALATDTQYF. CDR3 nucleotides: TGTGCCAGCAGCTTAGGTGCACTAGCCACAGATACGCAGTATTTT.

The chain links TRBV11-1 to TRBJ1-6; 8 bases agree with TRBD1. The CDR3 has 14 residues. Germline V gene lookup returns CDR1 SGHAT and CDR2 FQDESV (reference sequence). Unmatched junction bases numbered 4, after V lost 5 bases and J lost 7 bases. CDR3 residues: CASSRTGNNSPLHF. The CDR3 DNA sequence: TGTGCCAGCAGCAGGACAGGGAACAATTCACCCCTCCACTTT.

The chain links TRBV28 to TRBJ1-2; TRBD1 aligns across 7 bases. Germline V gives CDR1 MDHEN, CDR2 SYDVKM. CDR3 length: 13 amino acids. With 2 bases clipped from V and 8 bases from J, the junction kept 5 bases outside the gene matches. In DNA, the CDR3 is TGTGCCAGCAGTTTAGAGGGGGCCCGCGGCTACACCTTC. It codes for CASSLEGARGYTF.

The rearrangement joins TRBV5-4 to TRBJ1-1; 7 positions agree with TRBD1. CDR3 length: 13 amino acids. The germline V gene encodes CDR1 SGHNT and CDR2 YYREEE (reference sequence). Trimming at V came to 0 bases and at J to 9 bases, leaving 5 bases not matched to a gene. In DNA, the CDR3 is TGTGCCAGCAGCTTGGACAGGGGAGAGAAAGCTTTCTTT. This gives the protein CASSLDRGEKAFF.

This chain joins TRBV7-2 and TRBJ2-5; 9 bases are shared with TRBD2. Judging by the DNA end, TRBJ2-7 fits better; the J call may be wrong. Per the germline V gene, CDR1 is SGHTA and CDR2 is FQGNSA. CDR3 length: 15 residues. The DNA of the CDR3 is TGTGCCAGCAGCTTAGGCCCTAGCGGGATTTACGAGCAGTACTTC. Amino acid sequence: CASSLGPSGIYEQYF.

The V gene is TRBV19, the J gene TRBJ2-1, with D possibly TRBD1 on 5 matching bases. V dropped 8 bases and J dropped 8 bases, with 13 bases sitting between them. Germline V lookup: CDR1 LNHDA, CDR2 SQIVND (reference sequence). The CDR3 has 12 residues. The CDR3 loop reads CASWSGNDEQFF. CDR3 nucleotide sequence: TGTGCCAGTTGGTCAGGGAACGATGAGCAGTTCTTC.

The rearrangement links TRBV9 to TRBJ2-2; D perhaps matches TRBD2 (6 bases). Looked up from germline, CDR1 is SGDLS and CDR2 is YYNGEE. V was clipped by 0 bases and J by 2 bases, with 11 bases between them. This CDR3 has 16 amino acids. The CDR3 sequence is CASSVAAGSNTGELFF. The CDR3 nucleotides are TGTGCCAGCAGCGTAGCGGCCGGGAGTAACACCGGGGAGCTGTTTTTT. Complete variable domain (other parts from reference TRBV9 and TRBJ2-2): DSGVTQTPKHLITATGQRVTLRCSPRSGDLSVYWYQQSLDQGLQFLIQYYNGEERAKGNILERFSAQQFPDLHSELNLSSLELGDSALYFCASSVAAGSNTGELFFGEGSRLTVL.

In nucleotides, the CDR3 is TGTGCCAGCAGTTTGATTCGGGACTATGGCTACACCTTC. Translation: CASSLIRDYGYTF. The chain links TRBV7-9 to TRBJ1-2; D remains ambiguous. V was shortened by 6 bases and J by 3 bases, with 11 bases between the two germline ends. CDR3 length: 13 amino acids. Germline V gives CDR1 SEHNR, CDR2 FQNEAQ (reference sequence).

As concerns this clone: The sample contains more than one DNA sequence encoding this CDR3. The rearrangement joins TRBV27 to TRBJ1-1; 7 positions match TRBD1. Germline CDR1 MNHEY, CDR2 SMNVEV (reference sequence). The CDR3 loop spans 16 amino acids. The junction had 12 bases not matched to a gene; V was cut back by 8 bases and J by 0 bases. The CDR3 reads CASYNTGDLLNTEAFF. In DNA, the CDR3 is TGTGCCAGCTACAACACAGGGGACCTTTTGAACACTGAAGCTTTCTTT.

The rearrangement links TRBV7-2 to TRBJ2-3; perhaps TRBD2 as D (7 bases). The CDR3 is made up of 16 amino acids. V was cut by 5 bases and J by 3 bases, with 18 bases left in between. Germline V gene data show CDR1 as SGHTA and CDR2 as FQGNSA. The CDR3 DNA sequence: TGTGCCAGCAGCCTCGCGGCGGGGGCCGGTACAGATACGCAGTATTTT. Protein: CASSLAAGAGTDTQYF.

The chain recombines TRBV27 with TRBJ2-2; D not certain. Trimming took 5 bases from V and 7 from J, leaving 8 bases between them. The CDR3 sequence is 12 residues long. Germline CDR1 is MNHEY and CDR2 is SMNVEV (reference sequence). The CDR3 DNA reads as TGTGCCAGCAGTCCCTCCTTCGGGGAGCTGTTTTTT. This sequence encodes CASSPSFGELFF.

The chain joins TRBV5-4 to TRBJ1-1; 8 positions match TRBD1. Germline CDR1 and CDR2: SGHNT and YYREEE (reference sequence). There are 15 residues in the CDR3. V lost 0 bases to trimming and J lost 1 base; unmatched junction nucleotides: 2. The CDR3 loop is CASSLGQGANTEAFF. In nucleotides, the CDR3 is TGTGCCAGCAGCTTGGGTCAGGGGGCGAACACTGAAGCTTTCTTT.